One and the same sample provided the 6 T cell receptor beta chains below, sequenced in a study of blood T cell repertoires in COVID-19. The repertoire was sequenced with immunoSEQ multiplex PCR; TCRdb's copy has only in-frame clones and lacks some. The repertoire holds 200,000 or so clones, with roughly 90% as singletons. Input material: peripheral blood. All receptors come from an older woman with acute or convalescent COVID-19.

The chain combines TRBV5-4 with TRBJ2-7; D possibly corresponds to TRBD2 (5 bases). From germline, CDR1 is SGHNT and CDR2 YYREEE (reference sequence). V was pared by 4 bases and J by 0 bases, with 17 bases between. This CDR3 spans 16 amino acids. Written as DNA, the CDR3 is TGTGCCAGCAGCGTAGGGTCTAGCTTTAGCTCCTACGAGCAGTACTTC. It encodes CASSVGSSFSSYEQYF.

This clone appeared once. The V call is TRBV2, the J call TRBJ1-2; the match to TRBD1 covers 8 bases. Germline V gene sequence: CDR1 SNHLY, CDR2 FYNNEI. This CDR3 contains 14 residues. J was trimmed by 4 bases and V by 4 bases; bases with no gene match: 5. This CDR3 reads CASSVEQGVYGYTF. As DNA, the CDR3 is TGTGCCAGCAGTGTGGAACAGGGGGTCTATGGCTACACCTTC.

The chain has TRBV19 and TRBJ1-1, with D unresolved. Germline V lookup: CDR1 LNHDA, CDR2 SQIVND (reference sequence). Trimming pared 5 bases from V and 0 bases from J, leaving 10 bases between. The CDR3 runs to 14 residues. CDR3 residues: CASSRRSLNTEAFF. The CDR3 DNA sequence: TGTGCCAGTAGTCGCAGAAGTCTGAACACTGAAGCTTTCTTT. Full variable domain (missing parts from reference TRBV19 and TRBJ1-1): DGGITQSPKYLFRKEGQNVTLSCEQNLNHDAMYWYRQDPGQGLRLIYYSQIVNDFQKGDIAEGYSVSREKKESFPLTVTSAQKNPTAFYLCASSRRSLNTEAFFGQGTRLTVV.

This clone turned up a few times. The CDR3 bases are TGTGCCAGTAGCGGGACAGCTCTCGGAGAGACCCAGTACTTC. This codes for CASSGTALGETQYF. The J gene is TRBJ2-5, the V gene TRBV19; 7 nucleotides agree with TRBD1. V was clipped by 6 bases and J by 4 bases; unmatched bases: 8. Germline V gives CDR1 LNHDA, CDR2 SQIVND (reference sequence). This CDR3 has 14 amino acids.

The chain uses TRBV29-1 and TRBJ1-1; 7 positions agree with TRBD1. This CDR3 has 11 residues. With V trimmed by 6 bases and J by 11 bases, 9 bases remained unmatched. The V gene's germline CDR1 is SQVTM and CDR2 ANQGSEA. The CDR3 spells CSVGQGVRAFF. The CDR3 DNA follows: TGCAGCGTGGGTCAGGGGGTGAGGGCTTTCTTT.

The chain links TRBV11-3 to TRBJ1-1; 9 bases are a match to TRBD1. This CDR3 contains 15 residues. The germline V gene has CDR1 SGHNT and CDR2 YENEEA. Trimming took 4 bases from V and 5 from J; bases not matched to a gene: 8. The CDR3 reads CASSSSNRGLTEAFF. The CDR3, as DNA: TGTGCCAGCAGCTCCTCGAACAGGGGGCTGACTGAAGCTTTCTTT.